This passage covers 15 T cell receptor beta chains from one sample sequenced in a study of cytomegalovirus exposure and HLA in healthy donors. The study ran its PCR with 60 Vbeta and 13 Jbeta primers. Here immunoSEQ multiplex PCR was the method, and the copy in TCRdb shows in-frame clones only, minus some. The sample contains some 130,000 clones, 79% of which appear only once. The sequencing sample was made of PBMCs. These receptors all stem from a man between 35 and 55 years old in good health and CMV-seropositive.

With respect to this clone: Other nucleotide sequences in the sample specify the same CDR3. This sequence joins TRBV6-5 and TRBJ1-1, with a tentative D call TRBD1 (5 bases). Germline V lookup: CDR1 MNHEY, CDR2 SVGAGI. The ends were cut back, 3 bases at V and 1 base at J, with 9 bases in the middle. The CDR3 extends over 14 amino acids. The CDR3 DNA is TGTGCCAGCAGTTATTGGCAGGGGAACACTGAAGCTTTCTTT. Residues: CASSYWQGNTEAFF.

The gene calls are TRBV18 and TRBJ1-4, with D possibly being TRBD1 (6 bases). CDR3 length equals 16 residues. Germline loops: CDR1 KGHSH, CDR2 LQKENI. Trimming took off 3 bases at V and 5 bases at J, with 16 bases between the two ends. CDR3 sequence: CASSPQTGIGNEKLFF. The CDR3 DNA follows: TGTGCCAGCTCACCTCAAACAGGGATTGGAAATGAAAAACTGTTTTTT. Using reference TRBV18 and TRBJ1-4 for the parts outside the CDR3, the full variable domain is NAGVMQNPRHLVRRRGQEARLRCSPMKGHSHVYWYRQLPEEGLKFMVYLQKENIIDESGMPKERFSAEFPKEGPSILRIQQVVRGDSAAYFCASSPQTGIGNEKLFFGSGTQLSVL.

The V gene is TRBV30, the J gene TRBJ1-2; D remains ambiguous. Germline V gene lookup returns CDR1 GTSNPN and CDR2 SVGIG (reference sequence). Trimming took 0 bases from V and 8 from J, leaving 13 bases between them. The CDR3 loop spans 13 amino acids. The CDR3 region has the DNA TGTGCCTGGAGTGTCGGCCTCACGGGGGGCTACACCTTC. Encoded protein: CAWSVGLTGGYTF.

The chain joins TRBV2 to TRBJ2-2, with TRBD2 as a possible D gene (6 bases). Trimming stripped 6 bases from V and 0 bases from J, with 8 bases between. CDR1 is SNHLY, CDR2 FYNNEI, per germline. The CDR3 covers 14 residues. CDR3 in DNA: TGTGCCAGCAGCCGGGACTCGAACACCGGGGAGCTGTTTTTT. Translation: CASSRDSNTGELFF. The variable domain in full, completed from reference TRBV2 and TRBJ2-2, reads EPEVTQTPSHQVTQMGQEVILRCVPISNHLYFYWYRQILGQKVEFLVSFYNNEISEKSEIFDDQFSVERPDGSNFTLKIRSTKLEDSAMYFCASSRDSNTGELFFGEGSRLTVL.

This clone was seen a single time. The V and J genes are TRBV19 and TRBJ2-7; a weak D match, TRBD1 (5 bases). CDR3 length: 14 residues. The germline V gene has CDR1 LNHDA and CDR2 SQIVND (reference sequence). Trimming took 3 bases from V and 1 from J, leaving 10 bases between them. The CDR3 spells CASSIAGFSYEQYF. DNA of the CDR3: TGTGCCAGTAGTATCGCAGGGTTTTCCTACGAGCAGTACTTC. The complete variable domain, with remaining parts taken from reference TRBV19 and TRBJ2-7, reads DGGITQSPKYLFRKEGQNVTLSCEQNLNHDAMYWYRQDPGQGLRLIYYSQIVNDFQKGDIAEGYSVSREKKESFPLTVTSAQKNPTAFYLCASSIAGFSYEQYFGPGTRLTVT.

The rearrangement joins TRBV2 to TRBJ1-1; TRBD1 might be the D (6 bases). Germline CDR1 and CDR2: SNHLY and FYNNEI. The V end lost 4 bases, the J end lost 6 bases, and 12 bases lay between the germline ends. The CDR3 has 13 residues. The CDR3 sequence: CASSGGGSSEAFF. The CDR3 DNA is TGTGCCAGCAGTGGAGGGGGATCGTCTGAAGCTTTCTTT.

The CDR3 DNA is TGTGCCAGCAGTGAACCCCAATCACTAGCCCACTCAGGGAATGAGCAGTTCTTC. Its protein product is CASSEPQSLAHSGNEQFF. V usage is TRBV2 and J usage is TRBJ2-1; the D gene is possibly TRBD2 (6 bases). Trimming stripped 2 bases from V and 7 bases from J, with 24 bases between. Germline V gene data show CDR1 as SNHLY and CDR2 as FYNNEI. CDR3 size: 18 residues.

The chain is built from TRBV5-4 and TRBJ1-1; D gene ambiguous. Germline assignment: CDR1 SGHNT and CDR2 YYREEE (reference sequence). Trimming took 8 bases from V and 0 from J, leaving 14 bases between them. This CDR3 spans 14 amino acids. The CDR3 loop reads CASIARIMNTEAFF. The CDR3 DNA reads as TGTGCCAGTATAGCGAGGATAATGAACACTGAAGCTTTCTTT.

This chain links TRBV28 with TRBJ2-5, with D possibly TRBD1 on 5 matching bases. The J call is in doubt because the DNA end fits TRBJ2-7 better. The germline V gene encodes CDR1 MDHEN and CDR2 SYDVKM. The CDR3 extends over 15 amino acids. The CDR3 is CASSTDSLLSYEQYF. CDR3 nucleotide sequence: TGTGCCAGCAGTACCGACAGTCTCCTCTCCTACGAGCAGTACTTC.

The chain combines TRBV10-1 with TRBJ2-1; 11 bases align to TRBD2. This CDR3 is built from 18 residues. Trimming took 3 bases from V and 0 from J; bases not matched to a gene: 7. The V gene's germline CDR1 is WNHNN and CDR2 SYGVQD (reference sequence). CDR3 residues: CASSDGLAGGHSYNEQFF. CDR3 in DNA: TGCGCCAGCAGTGACGGGCTAGCGGGAGGACACTCCTACAATGAGCAGTTCTTC.

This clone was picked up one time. The CDR3 spells CARGGQGGVIQYF. In DNA, the CDR3 is TGTGCCAGGGGGGGACAGGGGGGGGTGATCCAGTACTTC. The V and J genes are TRBV6-1 and TRBJ2-5, with 11 bases lining up with TRBD1. Unmatched junction bases numbered 10, after V lost 9 bases and J lost 10 bases. The CDR3 is 13 amino acids. Germline values: CDR1 MNHNS, CDR2 SASEGT.

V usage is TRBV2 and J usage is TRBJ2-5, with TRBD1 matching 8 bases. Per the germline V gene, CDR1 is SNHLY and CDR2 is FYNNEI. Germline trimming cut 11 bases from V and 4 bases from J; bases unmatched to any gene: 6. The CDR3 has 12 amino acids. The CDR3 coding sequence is TGTGCCTCCCAGGGGGCAGGAGAGACCCAGTACTTC. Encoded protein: CASQGAGETQYF.

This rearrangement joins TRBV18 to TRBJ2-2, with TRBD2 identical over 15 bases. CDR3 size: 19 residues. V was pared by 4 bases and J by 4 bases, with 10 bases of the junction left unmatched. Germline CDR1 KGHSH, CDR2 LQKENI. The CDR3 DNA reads TGTGCCAGCTCACAACCGGGACTAGCGGGAGGTACTGGCACCGGGGAGCTGTTTTTT. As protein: CASSQPGLAGGTGTGELFF.

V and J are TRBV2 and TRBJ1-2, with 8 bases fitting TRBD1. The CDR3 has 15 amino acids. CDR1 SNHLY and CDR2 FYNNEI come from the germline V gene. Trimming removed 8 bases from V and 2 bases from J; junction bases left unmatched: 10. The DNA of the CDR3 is TGTGCCAGCCGAGATCTTAACAGGGGGAACTATGGCTACACCTTC. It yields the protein CASRDLNRGNYGYTF.

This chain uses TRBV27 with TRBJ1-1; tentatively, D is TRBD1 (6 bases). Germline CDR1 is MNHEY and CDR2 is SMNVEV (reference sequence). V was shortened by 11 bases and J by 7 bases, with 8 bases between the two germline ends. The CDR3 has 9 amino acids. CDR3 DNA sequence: TGTGCCTGGACAGATGAAGCTTTCTTT. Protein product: CAWTDEAFF.